This is a list of T cell receptor beta chains from one sample in a study of cytomegalovirus exposure and HLA in healthy donors. Data came from immunoSEQ multiplex PCR; TCRdb stores just in-frame clones and leaves some out. Among over 80,000 clones listed, roughly four fifths were seen once. Sequencing used PBMCs. The receptors originated from a man aged 25-45 years in good health and CMV-seropositive. CDR3s include the opening cysteine and the closing phenylalanine or tryptophan. D genes are given only for firm matches. Not all rows give a size; the values are once, few, many and, for expanded clones, a class.

V,J,D,size,DNA,CDR3
TRBV7-6,TRBJ2-3,TRBD2,NA,TGTGCCAGCAGCTTAAAGGTTAGCGGGAGCACAGATACGCAGTATTTT,CASSLKVSGSTDTQYF
TRBV6-1,TRBJ1-6,NA,NA,TGTGCCAGCAGTGAAGCGCTTGAGGGCTCACCCCTCCACTTT,CASSEALEGSPLHF
TRBV5-6,TRBJ2-3,TRBD1,NA,TGTGCCAGCAGCCCCTCGAGGGGGCTCACAGATACGCAGTATTTT,CASSPSRGLTDTQYF
TRBV7-4,TRBJ2-7,NA,NA,TGTGCCAGCAGCTTTTGGGACGACGTCGGGAGCCGAACCTACGAGCAGTACTTC,CASSFWDDVGSRTYEQYF
TRBV6-1,TRBJ2-5,TRBD2,NA,TGTGCCACCCGGGAGGGGGACTTGACGGAGACCCAGTACTTC,CATREGDLTETQYF
TRBV11-3,TRBJ2-3,NA,NA,TGTGCCAGCAGCTCCAACACAGATACGCAGTATTTT,CASSSNTDTQYF
TRBV4-1,TRBJ2-6,NA,few,TGCGCCAGCAGCCAAGATCTCTTAGTAGTTGGGGCCAACGTCCTGACTTTC,CASSQDLLVVGANVLTF
TRBV11-2,TRBJ2-4,NA,NA,TGTGCCAGCAGCTCCCTCAGGGGAAGGAACATTCAGTACTTC,CASSSLRGRNIQYF
TRBV18,TRBJ2-5,NA,NA,TGTGCCAGCTCACCACTCGGCGGGACCAGTATAGTCCAAGAGACCCAGTACTTC,CASSPLGGTSIVQETQYF
TRBV11-2,TRBJ2-7,NA,NA,TGTGCCAGCAGCTCAGGGCCCTACGAGCAGTACTTC,CASSSGPYEQYF
TRBV28,TRBJ1-1,NA,NA,TGTGCCAGCAGTTTAACCCCAGTTAACACTGAAGCTTTCTTT,CASSLTPVNTEAFF
TRBV7-8,TRBJ1-5,TRBD1,NA,TGTGCCAGCAGCTTAGAGGACAGGAGGTTAGATCAGCCCCAGCATTTT,CASSLEDRRLDQPQHF
TRBV2,TRBJ1-5,TRBD1,NA,TGTGCCAGCAGTTGGACAGGGGCGTACAATCAGCCCCAGCATTTT,CASSWTGAYNQPQHF
TRBV5-1,TRBJ2-5,NA,NA,TGCGCCAGCAGCCATGGGGTAGCGGCAAAAGAGACCCAGTACTTC,CASSHGVAAKETQYF
TRBV28,TRBJ1-2,NA,NA,TGTGCCAGCAGTTCCCCGGGAAGCAAGGGCTACACCTTC,CASSSPGSKGYTF
TRBV11-2,TRBJ2-1,NA,NA,TGTGCCAGCAGCTTTCTCAAGGAGCACAATGAGCAGTTCTTC,CASSFLKEHNEQFF